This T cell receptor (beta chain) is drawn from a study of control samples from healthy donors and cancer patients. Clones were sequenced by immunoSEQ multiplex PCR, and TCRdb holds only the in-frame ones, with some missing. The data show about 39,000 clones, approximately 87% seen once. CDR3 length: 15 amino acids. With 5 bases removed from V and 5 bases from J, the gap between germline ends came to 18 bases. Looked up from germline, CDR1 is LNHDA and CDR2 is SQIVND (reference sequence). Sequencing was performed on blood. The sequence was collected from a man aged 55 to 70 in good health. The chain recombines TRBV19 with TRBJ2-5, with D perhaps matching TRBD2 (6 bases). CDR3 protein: CASSPRAGLMETQYF. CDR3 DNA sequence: TGTGCCAGTAGTCCCCGTGCGGGATTGATGGAGACCCAGTACTTC.